The sequence of this T cell receptor (beta chain) was determined in a study of beta chain features in type 1 diabetes. As every portion of the isolated RNA was reverse transcribed, the sequencing read expressed TCRB transcripts. The method was immunoSEQ multiplex PCR; TCRdb's version includes in-frame clones alone and lacks a portion of them. The top ten hold about 0.45% of the sample, which has about 19,000 clones, 50% seen once. Germline assignment: CDR1 SGHRS and CDR2 YFSETQ. V lost 3 bases, J lost 5 bases, and 11 bases lay in between. The CDR3 is made up of 14 amino acids. The chain couples TRBV5-1 to TRBJ1-4, with a weak D call TRBD1 (5 bases). The clonotype originates from a man between 18 and 29 years old in good health. Material for sequencing was stem cell memory CD4+ T cells from blood. CDR3 DNA: TGCGCCAGCAGCTGGAGACAGCAAAATGAAAAACTGTTTTTT. Residues: CASSWRQQNEKLFF.